The 28 T cell receptor beta chains reported below all come from one sample, sequenced in a study of CD8+ T cells in alopecia areata. Treatment noted: oral pan-JAK inhibitor, 5-10 mg twice daily. Following extraction, RNA underwent reverse transcription to cDNA, which served as the sequencing template. Data came from immunoSEQ multiplex PCR; TCRdb stores just in-frame clones and leaves some out. The sample lists over 85,000 clones, about three quarters occurring once. Here the sequenced sample was CD8+ T cells sorted from blood, taken at week 44, from a patient treated with tofacitinib. The receptors derive from a human donor with alopecia areata.

This clone was detected only a few times. The gene calls are TRBV5-4 and TRBJ2-1; D remains ambiguous. The V end was cut by 0 bases, the J end by 8 bases, with 9 bases between. CDR1 and CDR2 (germline): SGHNT, YYREEE (reference sequence). The CDR3 has 13 amino acids. The CDR3 nucleotides read TGTGCCAGCAGCTTGGCCCGATCTGATGAGCAGTTCTTC. It specifies CASSLARSDEQFF.

The chain couples TRBV28 to TRBJ2-1; the D is unclear. Germline V CDR1 and CDR2: MDHEN, SYDVKM. V was trimmed by 4 bases and J by 7 bases, leaving 11 bases between them. This CDR3 is 13 amino acids long. This CDR3 is CASSYSGSNEQFF. CDR3 DNA sequence: TGTGCCAGCAGTTATTCCGGATCAAATGAGCAGTTCTTC.

The sample holds a few counts of this clone. The V and J genes are TRBV9 and TRBJ1-3; TRBD1 aligns across 10 bases. V shed 2 bases and J 2 bases; nucleotides not matched to a gene: 1. Germline V gene sequence: CDR1 SGDLS, CDR2 YYNGEE. This CDR3 has 15 amino acids. CDR3 loop: CASSVGQGTGNTIYF. For the CDR3, the DNA is TGTGCCAGCAGCGTGGGACAGGGGACTGGAAACACCATATATTTT.

The rearrangement uses TRBV13 and TRBJ2-7; the D gene is possibly TRBD1 (5 bases). V was shortened by 0 bases and J by 6 bases, with 12 bases between the two germline ends. CDR1 is PRHDT, CDR2 FYEKMQ, per germline (reference sequence). CDR3 length equals 14 residues. This CDR3 reads CASSLGDKISEQYF. The DNA of the CDR3 is TGTGCCAGCAGCTTAGGGGACAAAATCTCCGAGCAGTACTTC.

The rearrangement uses TRBV27 and TRBJ2-7; D gene uncertain. Trimming pared 3 bases from V and 3 bases from J, leaving 9 bases between. The CDR3 is made up of 13 amino acids. CDR1 and CDR2 (germline): MNHEY, SMNVEV (reference sequence). The DNA of the CDR3 is TGTGCCAGCAGTTTCGGCCGGAGCTACGAGCAGTACTTC. It yields the protein CASSFGRSYEQYF.

The J gene is TRBJ1-2, the V gene TRBV19, with 7 bases that match TRBD1. This CDR3 spans 12 amino acids. The junction had 6 bases not matched to a gene; V was cut back by 6 bases and J by 8 bases. CDR1 and CDR2 (germline): LNHDA, SQIVND (reference sequence). As DNA, the CDR3 is TGTGCCAGTAGCTGGAGGGGGCACGGCTACACCTTC. This gives the protein CASSWRGHGYTF.

This chain connects TRBV27 to TRBJ2-3, with D unresolved. Germline CDR1 and CDR2: MNHEY and SMNVEV (reference sequence). Trimming took 4 bases from V and 2 from J, leaving 10 bases between them. This CDR3 region has 14 residues. This chain's CDR3 is CASSSDSHTDTQYF. DNA for the CDR3: TGTGCCAGCAGTTCTGACTCCCACACAGATACGCAGTATTTT.

The rearrangement joins TRBV30 to TRBJ1-1, with D perhaps matching TRBD1 (6 bases). The V gene lost 3 bases and the J gene lost 4 bases, with 15 bases spanning the gap. This CDR3 is built from 14 residues. CDR1 and CDR2 (germline): GTSNPN, SVGIG (reference sequence). CDR3 nucleotide sequence: TGTGCCTGGAGCGCAACGCTGGACAGCACTGAAGCTTTCTTT. Protein product: CAWSATLDSTEAFF.

The chain uses TRBV7-2 and TRBJ1-5, with D tentatively TRBD1 (5 bases). CDR3 length equals 16 residues. V shed 1 base and J shed 3 bases, with 13 bases lying between them. Germline loops: CDR1 SGHTA, CDR2 FQGNSA. The DNA of the CDR3 is TGTGCCAGCAGCTTAGTGTTTGCAGGGTCCAATCAGCCCCAGCATTTT. It codes for CASSLVFAGSNQPQHF.

The genes are TRBV11-2 and TRBJ2-7; perhaps TRBD1 as D (5 bases). Trimming pared 5 bases from V and 5 bases from J, leaving 10 bases between. The CDR3 contains 12 residues. CDR1 is SGHAT and CDR2 is FQNNGV in the germline V gene. The CDR3 coding sequence is TGTGCCAGCAGCCTACGGACAAACGAGCAGTACTTC. It yields the protein CASSLRTNEQYF.

The J gene is TRBJ1-6, the V gene TRBV4-1; no firm D call. V was pared by 1 base and J by 7 bases, with 11 bases between. The CDR3 runs 15 residues. Germline V CDR1 and CDR2: MGHRA, YSYEKL. The CDR3 sequence: CASSQVKGANSPLHF. The CDR3 DNA is TGCGCCAGCAGCCAAGTAAAGGGCGCCAATTCACCCCTCCACTTT.

This clone was counted a few times. V gene TRBV4-1 combines with J gene TRBJ2-7; possibly TRBD1 or TRBD2 for D (5 bases each). Per the germline V gene, CDR1 is MGHRA and CDR2 is YSYEKL. V lost 1 base, J lost 6 bases, and 22 bases lay in between. This CDR3 spans 17 amino acids. The CDR3 sequence: CASSQASSGTVGSEQYF. The DNA of the CDR3 is TGCGCCAGCAGCCAAGCCTCATCCGGGACGGTGGGGAGCGAGCAGTACTTC.

The chain joins TRBV7-9 to TRBJ2-7; 7 positions match TRBD1. Per the germline V gene, CDR1 is SEHNR and CDR2 is FQNEAQ (reference sequence). This CDR3 is 16 amino acids long. Losses at the gene ends were 4 bases for V and 4 bases for J; bases not matched to a gene: 13. The CDR3 spells CASSSTRQGRGYEQYF. The CDR3 region has the DNA TGTGCCAGCAGCTCCACGAGACAGGGAAGGGGTTACGAGCAGTACTTC.

The chain uses TRBV14 and TRBJ1-4; D remains ambiguous. Germline V gene data show CDR1 as SGHDN and CDR2 as FVKESK. Trimming took off 3 bases at V and 1 base at J, with 12 bases between the two ends. The CDR3 spans 16 residues. For the CDR3, the DNA is TGTGCCAGCAGCCACCGAATTGGTATAACTAATGAAAAACTGTTTTTT. Protein sequence: CASSHRIGITNEKLFF. The complete variable domain, with remaining parts taken from reference TRBV14 and TRBJ1-4, reads EAGVTQFPSHSVIEKGQTVTLRCDPISGHDNLYWYRRVMGKEIKFLLHFVKESKQDESGMPNNRFLAERTGGTYSTLKVQPAELEDSGVYFCASSHRIGITNEKLFFGSGTQLSVL.

This clone was detected only a few times. CDR3 sequence (DNA): TGTGCCTGGAGTAAGGGACAGGGTTTAGGTGAAGCTTTCTTT. Its protein is CAWSKGQGLGEAFF. The V gene is TRBV30, the J gene TRBJ1-1, with 9 bases identical to TRBD1. Germline V CDR1 and CDR2: GTSNPN, SVGIG (reference sequence). Germline trimming cut 2 bases from V and 7 bases from J; bases unmatched to any gene: 8. CDR3 length: 14 amino acids.

The rearrangement joins TRBV10-3 to TRBJ2-2; a possible D gene is TRBD2 (6 bases). The CDR3 is 12 residues long. The V end lost 11 bases, the J end lost 5 bases, and 12 bases lay between the germline ends. CDR1 and CDR2 (germline): ENHRY, SYGVKD. CDR3 nucleotide sequence: TGTGCCTCGTTGGGGGGTACCGGGGAGCTGTTTTTT. Encoded protein: CASLGGTGELFF.

The J gene is TRBJ2-2, the V gene TRBV19, with 11 nucleotides matching TRBD2. This CDR3 is built from 15 residues. Germline V CDR1 and CDR2: LNHDA, SQIVND (reference sequence). J lost 7 bases, V lost 5 bases, and 6 bases had no gene match. In DNA, the CDR3 is TGTGCCAGTAGTCCGCCTAGCGGGGGGATCGGGGAGCTGTTTTTT. The encoded protein is CASSPPSGGIGELFF.

The rearrangement uses TRBV30 and TRBJ1-1; D is uncertain. The length of the CDR3 is 13 residues. Germline V gives CDR1 GTSNPN, CDR2 SVGIG (reference sequence). Trimming cost V 3 bases and J 0 bases, with 8 bases left between them. The CDR3 nucleotides read TGTGCCTGGAGGCTTATGATGAACACTGAAGCTTTCTTT. This codes for CAWRLMMNTEAFF.

This chain uses TRBV11-2 with TRBJ2-5, with 7 positions matching TRBD2. The J segment lost 2 bases and the V segment lost 5 bases, leaving 8 bases of the junction unmatched. The germline CDR1 and CDR2 sequences are SGHAT and FQNNGV. The CDR3 has 15 residues. CDR3 residues: CASSPGLGWQETQYF. Here the CDR3 DNA reads TGTGCCAGCAGCCCCGGACTAGGCTGGCAAGAGACCCAGTACTTC.

The J gene is TRBJ1-1, the V gene TRBV2, with unresolved D. This CDR3 spans 10 amino acids. The V and J ends lost 8 bases and 6 bases respectively, with 7 bases between them. CDR1 and CDR2 (germline): SNHLY, FYNNEI. CDR3: CASSDAEAFF. DNA of the CDR3: TGTGCCAGCTCGGACGCTGAAGCTTTCTTT.

This clone was recorded a few times. The rearrangement joins TRBV9 to TRBJ1-1; 7 positions agree with TRBD1. J was trimmed by 4 bases and V by 4 bases; bases with no gene match: 10. There are 15 residues in the CDR3. Per the germline V gene, CDR1 is SGDLS and CDR2 is YYNGEE. CDR3 bases: TGTGCCAGCAGCCTACCCGAGGCAGGGGGCACTGAAGCTTTCTTT. It specifies CASSLPEAGGTEAFF.

The rearrangement joins TRBV9 to TRBJ1-1; D remains unclear. V was pared by 2 bases and J by 1 base, with 12 bases between. Germline CDR1 is SGDLS and CDR2 is YYNGEE. This CDR3 is 15 amino acids long. The CDR3 spells CASSVSGNANTEAFF. The CDR3 DNA sequence: TGTGCCAGCAGCGTGAGTGGCAACGCGAACACTGAAGCTTTCTTT.

The table lists this clone with a count of one. The rearrangement uses TRBV30 and TRBJ1-1; D gene ambiguous. The V end was cut by 2 bases, the J end by 4 bases, with 5 bases between. Germline V gives CDR1 GTSNPN, CDR2 SVGIG (reference sequence). This CDR3 is 11 amino acids long. The CDR3 nucleotides are TGTGCCTGGAGTTCCGGCACTGAAGCTTTCTTT. It yields the protein CAWSSGTEAFF.

The V call is TRBV13, the J call TRBJ2-7; the D is unclear. The CDR3 loop spans 12 amino acids. Trimming left V 3 bases short and J 5 bases short, with 8 bases between. CDR1 is PRHDT, CDR2 FYEKMQ, per germline (reference sequence). This CDR3 reads CASSFENHEQYF. As DNA, the CDR3 is TGTGCCAGCAGCTTCGAAAATCACGAGCAGTACTTC.

This sequence joins TRBV11-2 and TRBJ2-5, with TRBD1 identical over 9 bases. The V gene end was trimmed by 2 bases and the J gene end by 5 bases; junction bases not matched to a gene: 18. CDR1 SGHAT and CDR2 FQNNGV come from the germline V gene. The CDR3 totals 19 residues. For the CDR3, the DNA is TGTGCCAGCAGCTTACCCACAGGACAGGGGTTGATTTTGGGGGAGACCCAGTACTTC. This gives the protein CASSLPTGQGLILGETQYF.

The chain recombines TRBV5-5 with TRBJ1-2; D gene ambiguous. Germline lookup yields CDR1 SGHKS and CDR2 YYEKEE (reference sequence). V was clipped by 0 bases and J by 4 bases, with 7 bases between them. CDR3 length: 13 amino acids. The DNA of the CDR3 is TGTGCCAGCAGCTTGGAACATCCCTATGGCTACACCTTC. It translates to CASSLEHPYGYTF.

V is TRBV6-1 and J is TRBJ1-1, with D unresolved. Germline V gene data show CDR1 as MNHNS and CDR2 as SASEGT. This CDR3 is built from 13 residues. V was pared by 2 bases and J by 7 bases, with 11 bases between. In DNA form, the CDR3 reads TGTGCCAGCAGTGAATTGTCCAGTCTTGAAGCTTTCTTT. This encodes CASSELSSLEAFF.

V is TRBV30 and J is TRBJ1-6, with D perhaps matching TRBD1 (6 bases). The CDR3 has 17 residues. Germline assignment: CDR1 GTSNPN and CDR2 SVGIG (reference sequence). Trimming stripped 0 bases from V and 4 bases from J, with 16 bases between. In DNA form, the CDR3 reads TGTGCCTGGAGTGTAGGTTCCCGGGACATATATAATTCACCCCTCCACTTT. Its protein is CAWSVGSRDIYNSPLHF.